One and the same sample provided the 31 T cell receptor beta chains below, sequenced in a study of CD8 T cells in ankylosing spondylitis. Study-level points and caveats: A motif in TCR beta, a set of roughly eight highly homologous variants, appeared characteristic of ankylosing spondylitis blood.

These receptors are not linked to any known antigen. TCRdb used MiXCR to reprocess the 5' RACE reads, holding one entry per CDR3 protein. The sample shows some 330,000 distinct CDR3 sequences, under 8.5% of them seen only once. Sequenced sample: blood, either unsorted or a sorted T cell fraction (not recorded which). The receptors were sampled from a male donor with ankylosing spondylitis.

This clonotype was observed a handful of times. This chain's CDR3 is CASSLNSGTSGTLAYTQYF. CDR3 sequence (DNA): TGTGCCAGCAGCTTAAATAGTGGAACTAGCGGGACCCTGGCGTATACGCAGTATTTT. The chain links TRBV11-2 to TRBJ2-3; 10 bases map to TRBD2. Germline CDR1 SGHAT, CDR2 FQNNGV. The CDR3 runs to 19 residues. After removal of 2 bases from V and 7 bases from J, the junction contained 18 bases not matched to a gene.

This clonotype was counted at least ten times. The CDR3 here is CATSDGTSGSIWNEQFF. In DNA form, the CDR3 reads TGTGCCACCAGTGATGGGACTAGCGGGAGTATTTGGAATGAGCAGTTCTTC. The V and J genes are TRBV24-1 and TRBJ2-1, with 14 bases lining up with TRBD2. Germline values: CDR1 KGHDR, CDR2 SFDVKD. With 3 bases clipped from V and 7 bases from J, the junction kept 7 bases outside the gene matches. The CDR3 extends over 17 amino acids.

The sample holds many counts of this clonotype. This chain connects TRBV7-2 to TRBJ2-3; TRBD2 agrees at 8 bases. The germline V gene has CDR1 SGHTA and CDR2 FQGNSA. The junction had 2 bases not matched to a gene; V was cut back by 5 bases and J by 1 base. The CDR3 consists of 14 residues. CDR3 amino acids: CASSKGLGTDTQYF. CDR3 coding DNA: TGTGCCAGCAGCAAGGGACTAGGCACAGATACGCAGTATTTT.

This clonotype was found a few times. This chain connects TRBV13 to TRBJ2-3; tentative D call: TRBD2 (7 bases). Trimming stripped 5 bases from V and 6 bases from J, with 27 bases between. The germline V gene has CDR1 PRHDT and CDR2 FYEKMQ (reference sequence). The CDR3 consists of 18 residues. The DNA of the CDR3 is TGTGCCAGCAGCCAGGGGACTACGTGGGGGACTATCGTTGATACGCAGTATTTT. Protein product: CASSQGTTWGTIVDTQYF. Complete variable domain (other parts from reference TRBV13 and TRBJ2-3): AAGVIQSPRHLIKEKRETATLKCYPIPRHDTVYWYQQGPGQDPQFLISFYEKMQSDKGSIPDRFSAQQFSDYHSELNMSSLELGDSALYFCASSQGTTWGTIVDTQYFGPGTRLTVL.

This clonotype showed up just a few times. V is TRBV28 and J is TRBJ2-2, with 12 bases lining up with TRBD2. Trimming removed 10 bases from V and 5 bases from J; junction bases left unmatched: 8. The length of the CDR3 is 15 residues. CDR1 MDHEN and CDR2 SYDVKM come from the germline V gene. CDR3 sequence reads: CATCPGLAGTGELFF. CDR3 coding DNA: TGTGCCACCTGCCCCGGACTAGCGGGGACCGGGGAGCTGTTTTTT. Full variable domain (missing parts from reference TRBV28 and TRBJ2-2): DVKVTQSSRYLVKRTGEKVFLECVQDMDHENMFWYRQDPGLGLRLIYFSYDVKMKEKGDIPEGYSVSREKKERFSLILESASTNQTSMYLCATCPGLAGTGELFFGEGSRLTVL.

The rearrangement joins TRBV6-1 to TRBJ2-1, with 7 positions matching TRBD2. CDR1 is MNHNS and CDR2 is SASEGT in the germline V gene. The CDR3 length is 14 residues. Trimming removed 7 bases from V and 2 bases from J; junction bases left unmatched: 5. The CDR3 DNA is TGTGCCAGCAACCCTAGCGGAGCCTACAATGAGCAGTTCTTC. Translation gives CASNPSGAYNEQFF.

V usage is TRBV4-3 and J usage is TRBJ2-1, with D perhaps matching TRBD1 or TRBD2 (5 bases each). The germline gives CDR1 LGHNA, CDR2 YSLEER. This CDR3 spans 14 amino acids. V lost 4 bases and J lost 10, with 17 bases in between. CDR3 amino acids: CASSPGPSSGEQFF. The DNA for the CDR3 is TGCGCCAGCAGCCCGGGACCCTCGAGTGGGGAGCAGTTCTTC.

The sample holds a few counts of this clonotype. The chain uses TRBV5-5 and TRBJ2-3; unclear D gene. Germline CDR1 is SGHKS and CDR2 is YYEKEE (reference sequence). V was trimmed by 3 bases and J by 0 bases, leaving 14 bases between them. This CDR3 is 16 amino acids long. This chain's CDR3 is CASSSSGSRSTDTQYF. The CDR3 DNA follows: TGTGCCAGCAGCTCATCCGGGTCCCGGAGCACAGATACGCAGTATTTT.

The rearrangement joins TRBV28 to TRBJ2-7; TRBD2 matches at 12 bases. The germline gives CDR1 MDHEN, CDR2 SYDVKM. This CDR3 spans 15 amino acids. The V gene end was trimmed by 5 bases and the J gene end by 6 bases; junction bases not matched to a gene: 8. The CDR3 loop reads CASSPWTSGAPEQYF. The DNA for the CDR3 is TGTGCCAGCAGTCCCTGGACTAGCGGGGCGCCCGAGCAGTACTTC.

This clonotype was detected many times. The V gene is TRBV12-3 or TRBV12-4, the J gene TRBJ2-5; 14 nucleotides match TRBD2. The length of the CDR3 is 15 residues. After removal of 5 bases from V and 5 bases from J, the junction contained 4 bases not matched to a gene. DNA of the CDR3: TGTGCCAGCAGTCAGACTAGCGGGAGGGCCGAGACCCAGTACTTC. Translation: CASSQTSGRAETQYF.

This clonotype was picked up a small number of times. V is TRBV7-2 and J is TRBJ1-1, with 10 bases identical to TRBD1. V was clipped by 5 bases and J by 10 bases; unmatched bases: 10. This CDR3 contains 14 residues. Per the germline V gene, CDR1 is SGHTA and CDR2 is FQGNSA. This chain's CDR3 is CASSTGTGARAAFF. CDR3 DNA: TGTGCCAGCAGCACCGGGACAGGGGCAAGAGCAGCTTTCTTT.

This clonotype was seen more than once but under ten times. The chain links TRBV2 to TRBJ2-3; D remains unclear. Between the trimmed V and J ends, which lost 1 base and 1 base, there was a span of 9 bases. This CDR3 region has 15 residues. Germline V CDR1 and CDR2: SNHLY, FYNNEI. The DNA for the CDR3 is TGTGCCAGCAGTGAAGGGGTGGGCCGCACAGATACGCAGTATTTT. Protein: CASSEGVGRTDTQYF.

The V and J genes are TRBV7-9 and TRBJ1-3; TRBD1 aligns across 8 bases. The CDR3 runs 16 residues. Germline V lookup: CDR1 SEHNR, CDR2 FQNEAQ (reference sequence). Trimming took 5 bases from V and 0 from J; bases not matched to a gene: 6. Here the CDR3 reads CASSVGQAISGNTIYF. The CDR3 nucleotides read TGTGCCAGCAGCGTGGGACAGGCGATCTCTGGAAACACCATATATTTT.

This sequence joins TRBV4-1 and TRBJ2-4, with 8 nucleotides matching TRBD2. This CDR3 region has 16 residues. J gave up 5 bases and V 3 bases, and 9 bases lay outside the gene matches. The germline V gene has CDR1 MGHRA and CDR2 YSYEKL. DNA for the CDR3: TGCGCCAGCAGCCAGATAGCGGGGCCATTCGAAAACATTCAGTACTTC. This codes for CASSQIAGPFENIQYF.

This clonotype was seen repeatedly, ten times or more. The chain couples TRBV20-1 to TRBJ2-1; TRBD2 matches 11 bases. Per germline, CDR1 DFQATT and CDR2 SNEGSKA (reference sequence). The CDR3 consists of 15 residues. The V and J ends lost 4 bases and 4 bases, in that order; junction bases with no gene match: 6. The CDR3 DNA reads TGCAGTGCTACCCCCGGGACTAGCGGATACAATGAGCAGTTCTTC. Protein sequence: CSATPGTSGYNEQFF.

The CDR3 protein is CSVEARRGADGTQYF. The CDR3 DNA follows: TGCAGCGTTGAAGCCCGACGGGGGGCGGACGGGACCCAGTACTTC. The chain is built from TRBV29-1 and TRBJ2-5, with D possibly being TRBD2 (7 bases). Trimming left V 1 base short and J 7 bases short, with 19 bases between. Germline-derived CDR1 and CDR2 are SQVTM and ANQGSEA. This CDR3 contains 15 residues. The variable domain in full, completed from reference TRBV29-1 and TRBJ2-5, reads SAVISQKPSRDICQRGTSLTIQCQVDSQVTMMFWYRQQPGQSLTLIATANQGSEATYESGFVIDKFPISRPNLTFSTLTVSNMSPEDSSIYLCSVEARRGADGTQYFGPGTRLLVL.

In this sample, this clonotype turned up many times. The chain links TRBV5-1 to TRBJ2-1; D is ambiguous. Deletions cut 2 bases from V and 0 bases from J, with 9 bases between. This CDR3 has 15 residues. CDR1 and CDR2 (germline): SGHRS, YFSETQ. The CDR3 is CASSLTESSYNEQFF. The CDR3 DNA reads TGCGCCAGCAGCTTAACAGAGAGCTCCTACAATGAGCAGTTCTTC.

This clonotype was counted only a few times. The chain recombines TRBV27 with TRBJ2-1, with TRBD2 matching 7 bases. The CDR3 extends over 15 amino acids. Germline-derived CDR1 and CDR2 are MNHEY and SMNVEV (reference sequence). The V gene end was trimmed by 5 bases and the J gene end by 8 bases; junction bases not matched to a gene: 12. CDR3 region: CASSLRGGPVYEQFF. The CDR3 coding sequence is TGTGCCAGCAGTCTAAGGGGAGGGCCGGTCTATGAGCAGTTCTTC.

This clonotype turned up a few times. Mismatch with germline at one junction end may stem from a read error. V and J are TRBV6-2 or TRBV6-3 and TRBJ2-7; D unclear. This CDR3 comprises 12 residues. The germline V gene has CDR1 MNHEY and CDR2 SVGEGT. The CDR3 DNA sequence: TGTGCCAGCAGTACGAATCCCCCCGGACCGGTCTTC. Translating gives CASSTNPPGPVF.

The chain joins TRBV12-3 or TRBV12-4 to TRBJ2-5; weak D call: TRBD2 (7 bases). V lost 2 bases and J lost 5, with 12 bases in between. There are 14 residues in the CDR3. The CDR3, as DNA: TGTGCCAGCAGTTTATCCGGGGGGCGTGAGACCCAGTACTTC. This codes for CASSLSGGRETQYF.

This clonotype showed up just a few times. V and J are TRBV7-8 and TRBJ2-3; 14 bases line up with TRBD2. V dropped 5 bases and J dropped 3; count of bases not matched to a gene: 7. Germline loops: CDR1 SGHVS, CDR2 FQNEAQ. This CDR3 has 17 amino acids. The CDR3: CASSLTGTSGRTDTQYF. CDR3 DNA sequence: TGTGCCAGCAGCCTAACCGGGACTAGCGGGAGAACAGATACGCAGTATTTT.

V gene TRBV11-2 combines with J gene TRBJ2-1; D perhaps matches TRBD1 (5 bases). Trimming took off 1 base at V and 4 bases at J, with 20 bases between the two ends. CDR1 is SGHAT, CDR2 FQNNGV, per germline. The CDR3 sequence is 18 residues long. The CDR3 loop is CASSLVQRGIKAYNEQFF. The CDR3 nucleotides are TGTGCCAGCAGCTTAGTTCAAAGGGGAATCAAAGCTTACAATGAGCAGTTCTTC.

The rearrangement links TRBV7-9 to TRBJ1-1; tentative D call: TRBD1 (5 bases). The germline V and J ends were trimmed by 0 bases and 0 bases, with 14 bases remaining between them. Germline V CDR1 and CDR2: SEHNR, FQNEAQ (reference sequence). This CDR3 has 17 residues. The DNA of the CDR3 is TGTGCCAGCAGCTTAGCTTTTGAGGAGGGGATGAACACTGAAGCTTTCTTT. This translates into CASSLAFEEGMNTEAFF.

The chain has TRBV12-3 or TRBV12-4 and TRBJ1-6; 9 bases map to TRBD1. This CDR3 is built from 14 residues. V shed 7 bases, J shed 7 bases, and the junction held 5 bases outside the gene matches. The chain's CDR3 is CASTTDRGNSPLHF. CDR3 nucleotides: TGTGCCAGCACCACGGACAGGGGAAATTCACCCCTCCACTTT.

The chain recombines TRBV5-5 with TRBJ2-2; 8 nucleotides match TRBD2. V dropped 4 bases and J dropped 1; count of bases not matched to a gene: 0. The germline V gene encodes CDR1 SGHKS and CDR2 YYEKEE (reference sequence). The CDR3 is 14 amino acids. The CDR3 nucleotides read TGTGCCAGCAGCACTAGCGGGAACACCGGGGAGCTGTTTTTT. Its protein is CASSTSGNTGELFF.

This clonotype was counted ten times or more. This sequence joins TRBV5-1 and TRBJ2-1; TRBD1 might be the D (6 bases). This CDR3 contains 13 residues. V was pared by 4 bases and J by 5 bases, with 10 bases between. Germline loops: CDR1 SGHRS, CDR2 YFSETQ. CDR3 in DNA: TGCGCCAGCAGCACCCGACAGGACAATGAGCAGTTCTTC. This encodes CASSTRQDNEQFF.

This clonotype appeared a few times. The chain recombines TRBV20-1 with TRBJ1-1; TRBD1 matches 7 bases. J was trimmed by 1 base and V by 6 bases; bases with no gene match: 11. CDR3 length: 15 residues. Germline V gene data show CDR1 as DFQATT and CDR2 as SNEGSKA (reference sequence). CDR3 coding DNA: TGCAGTGCCCCCTTTAATACAGGGGCGAACACTGAAGCTTTCTTT. Its translation is CSAPFNTGANTEAFF.

The chain carries TRBV28 and TRBJ2-5; D ambiguous. Per germline, CDR1 MDHEN and CDR2 SYDVKM. Deletions cut 5 bases from V and 2 bases from J, with 12 bases between. This CDR3 contains 14 residues. The CDR3 reads CASSQAGSQETQYF. CDR3 DNA: TGTGCCAGCAGTCAGGCCGGCTCTCAAGAGACCCAGTACTTC.

This chain links TRBV4-3 with TRBJ2-1; TRBD2 matches 7 bases. Trimming took 4 bases from V and 6 from J; bases not matched to a gene: 3. Looked up from germline, CDR1 is LGHNA and CDR2 is YSLEER. This CDR3 has 13 residues. The CDR3 DNA reads as TGCGCCAGCAGCCCTGGGGGGGGCAATGAGCAGTTCTTC. Amino acids: CASSPGGGNEQFF.

This clonotype has a handful of counts. The V and J genes are TRBV7-3 and TRBJ1-2; TRBD1 agrees at 7 bases. CDR3 length equals 16 residues. Germline trimming cut 1 base from V and 8 bases from J; bases unmatched to any gene: 13. CDR1 is SGHTA and CDR2 is FQGTGA in the germline V gene. CDR3 sequence (DNA): TGTGCCAGCAGCTTAATTGGGTCAGGGGGTACGTTCGGCTACACCTTC. It translates to CASSLIGSGGTFGYTF.

The V gene is TRBV7-9, the J gene TRBJ2-5; D gene unclear. Germline V gene lookup returns CDR1 SEHNR and CDR2 FQNEAQ (reference sequence). The CDR3 covers 16 residues. The germline V and J ends were trimmed by 2 bases and 2 bases, with 15 bases remaining between them. The CDR3 spells CASSLWYGSTQETQYF. The CDR3, as DNA: TGTGCCAGCAGCTTATGGTATGGGTCCACTCAAGAGACCCAGTACTTC.